What follows is one TCR beta chain and its context. What it recognizes is unknown. The sample is drawn from a study of OX40 agonist ivuxolimab in advanced cancers. The overall study: From 23 to 79 years was the age range, with a mean of about 56 years, and around 84% were male.

Repertoires were generated with immunoSEQ multiplex PCR, while TCRdb's copy carries only in-frame clones and drops some. The profile covers about 150,000 clones, with about 93% appearing a single time and approximately 0.93% taken by the ten largest. The CDR3 is 17 amino acids. Trimming cost V 0 bases and J 6 bases; bases outside gene matches: 10. Per germline, CDR1 ENHRY and CDR2 SYGVKD. The study's findings and limits: Expanded clones were, on average, more numerous in CD8+ T cells than in CD4+. At 0.1 to 3.0 mg/kg and by week 6, CD4+ and CD8+ T cells in the blood had expanded clonally.

This receptor was obtained from an adult with an advanced solid tumor such as melanoma, head and neck, liver or kidney cancer. V usage is TRBV10-3 and J usage is TRBJ2-5; 10 bases are a match to TRBD1. This material consisted of CD4+ or CD8+ T cells sorted from blood, taken in a trial of the OX40 agonist ivuxolimab. CDR3 nucleotide sequence: TGTGCCATCAGTGAGTCAACGGGACAGGGGAACTTGAAGACCCAGTACTTC. Its translation: CAISESTGQGNLKTQYF.